The 14 T cell receptor beta chains below come from one sample, sequenced in a study of Ad26.COV2.S vaccination and SARS-CoV-2 variants. The repertoire was sequenced with immunoSEQ multiplex PCR; TCRdb's copy has only in-frame clones and lacks some. This table holds 300,000 to 450,000 clones, 92% found once. Sample: peripheral blood, taken after recovery from COVID-19. These receptors came from a human donor who had recovered from COVID-19.

This clone was detected once. The chain combines TRBV5-1 with TRBJ1-1; weak D call: TRBD1 (5 bases). Germline CDR1 reads SGHRS; CDR2 reads YFSETQ. This CDR3 is 16 amino acids long. V lost 1 base, J lost 1 base, and 14 bases lay in between. The CDR3 sequence: CASSLLAGARNTEAFF. The CDR3 nucleotides are TGCGCCAGCAGCTTGTTGGCCGGGGCGCGGAACACTGAAGCTTTCTTT.

V gene TRBV19 combines with J gene TRBJ1-2; TRBD1 aligns across 7 bases. With 4 bases clipped from V and 0 bases from J, the junction kept 8 bases outside the gene matches. This CDR3 region has 16 residues. The V gene's germline CDR1 is LNHDA and CDR2 SQIVND (reference sequence). CDR3 protein: CASSSRQGNSNYGYTF. The CDR3 DNA follows: TGTGCCAGTAGTAGCCGACAGGGAAATTCTAACTATGGCTACACCTTC.

The chain couples TRBV7-2 to TRBJ1-1; no definite D call. CDR1 is SGHTA, CDR2 FQGNSA, per germline. This CDR3 spans 14 amino acids. With 1 base removed from V and 1 base from J, the gap between germline ends came to 7 bases. Written as DNA, the CDR3 is TGTGCCAGCAGCTTAGAGACGGGGAACACTGAAGCTTTCTTT. Protein product: CASSLETGNTEAFF.

CDR3 amino acids: CASRKRETQYF. The CDR3 DNA sequence: TGTGCCAGCAGGAAGCGAGAGACCCAGTACTTC. The V gene is TRBV7-9, the J gene TRBJ2-5; unclear D gene. Germline values: CDR1 SEHNR, CDR2 FQNEAQ (reference sequence). Between the trimmed V and J ends, which lost 6 bases and 4 bases, there was a span of 6 bases. The CDR3 spans 11 residues.

The V and J genes are TRBV5-4 and TRBJ1-2; no definite D call. The CDR3 totals 15 residues. Trimming cost V 0 bases and J 3 bases, with 12 bases left between them. CDR1 is SGHNT, CDR2 YYREEE, per germline (reference sequence). The chain's CDR3 is CASSLVGNIYYGYTF. CDR3 DNA sequence: TGTGCCAGCAGCTTGGTTGGAAACATCTACTATGGCTACACCTTC.

The chain recombines TRBV12-5 with TRBJ1-5, with unresolved D. Germline CDR1 is LGHNT and CDR2 is FRNRAP. The CDR3 runs 13 residues. Trimming removed 4 bases from V and 0 bases from J, with 4 bases in between. The CDR3 sequence: CASGYRSNQPQHF. In DNA, the CDR3 is TGTGCTAGTGGTTATCGTAGCAATCAGCCCCAGCATTTT.

The chain carries TRBV27 and TRBJ1-5, with no clear D. CDR1 and CDR2 from the germline V gene are MNHEY and SMNVEV (reference sequence). Trimming took 6 bases from V and 7 from J, leaving 13 bases between them. The CDR3 spans 13 residues. The CDR3 loop reads CASSLDVLQPQHF. The CDR3 region has the DNA TGTGCCAGCAGCCTCGACGTGCTCCAGCCCCAGCATTTT.

The chain uses TRBV7-2 and TRBJ1-1; D ambiguous. The CDR3 is 14 amino acids. From germline, CDR1 is SGHTA and CDR2 FQGNSA. The germline V and J ends were trimmed by 1 base and 5 bases, with 11 bases remaining between them. CDR3 DNA sequence: TGTGCCAGCAGCTTAGTCGGCTCTCGGACTGAAGCTTTCTTT. It translates to CASSLVGSRTEAFF.

The chain combines TRBV7-8 with TRBJ2-5; D perhaps matches TRBD2 (6 bases). The length of the CDR3 is 14 residues. Germline values: CDR1 SGHVS, CDR2 FQNEAQ. Trimming took off 5 bases at V and 0 bases at J, with 10 bases between the two ends. CDR3 protein: CASSRGLYQETQYF. The CDR3 DNA sequence: TGTGCCAGCAGCCGAGGACTATACCAAGAGACCCAGTACTTC.

The chain employs TRBV6-5 and TRBJ1-3; D possibly corresponds to TRBD1 (5 bases). CDR3 size: 11 residues. Trimming pared 7 bases from V and 9 bases from J, leaving 10 bases between. Germline V gene sequence: CDR1 MNHEY, CDR2 SVGAGI. In DNA, the CDR3 is TGTGCCAGCAAAAAGGGGTTCACCATATATTTT. Translated, it gives CASKKGFTIYF.

The chain recombines TRBV24-1 with TRBJ2-1; 11 positions match TRBD1. The germline gives CDR1 KGHDR, CDR2 SFDVKD. V lost 2 bases and J lost 6; bases outside the gene matches: 8. CDR3 size: 17 residues. The CDR3 bases are TGTGCCACCAGTGATTCTAAGGACAGGGGGCATCGCAATGAGCAGTTCTTC. It specifies CATSDSKDRGHRNEQFF.

This clone was counted a single time. The chain is built from TRBV2 and TRBJ2-7, with TRBD1 matching over 7 bases. The CDR3 totals 17 residues. CDR1 is SNHLY, CDR2 FYNNEI, per germline. V lost 0 bases and J lost 0; bases outside the gene matches: 8. This CDR3 reads CASSEAIPGQLSYEQYF. The DNA for the CDR3 is TGTGCCAGCAGTGAAGCAATTCCGGGACAGCTCTCCTACGAGCAGTACTTC.

The chain combines TRBV6-5 with TRBJ1-4; 7 bases align to TRBD1. The J segment lost 2 bases and the V segment lost 4 bases, leaving 7 bases of the junction unmatched. Per germline, CDR1 MNHEY and CDR2 SVGAGI. CDR3 length equals 16 residues. DNA of the CDR3: TGTGCCAGCAGTTTCCAGACAGGGAACACTAATGAAAAACTGTTTTTT. Residues: CASSFQTGNTNEKLFF.

The rearrangement links TRBV7-8 to TRBJ2-6; D gene ambiguous. Germline loops: CDR1 SGHVS, CDR2 FQNEAQ. The CDR3 runs 15 residues. V was clipped by 8 bases and J by 0 bases, with 11 bases between them. In nucleotides, the CDR3 is TGTGCCAGCTATACTGACCCCTCTGGGGCCAACGTCCTGACTTTC. Protein sequence: CASYTDPSGANVLTF.